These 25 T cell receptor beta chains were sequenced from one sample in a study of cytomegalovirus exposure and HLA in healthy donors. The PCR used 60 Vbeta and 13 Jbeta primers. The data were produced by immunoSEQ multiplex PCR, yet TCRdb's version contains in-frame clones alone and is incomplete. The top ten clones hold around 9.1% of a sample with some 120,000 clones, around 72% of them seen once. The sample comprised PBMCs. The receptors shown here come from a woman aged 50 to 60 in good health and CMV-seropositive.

This chain's CDR3 is CASSPRRAGGSTDTQYF. Here the CDR3 DNA reads TGTGCCAGCAGTCCCAGGAGGGCGGGAGGATCCACAGATACGCAGTATTTT. The chain couples TRBV7-9 to TRBJ2-3, with 8 nucleotides matching TRBD2. J gave up 2 bases and V 6 bases, and 13 bases lay outside the gene matches. CDR1 and CDR2 (germline): SEHNR, FQNEAQ (reference sequence). The CDR3 runs 17 residues.

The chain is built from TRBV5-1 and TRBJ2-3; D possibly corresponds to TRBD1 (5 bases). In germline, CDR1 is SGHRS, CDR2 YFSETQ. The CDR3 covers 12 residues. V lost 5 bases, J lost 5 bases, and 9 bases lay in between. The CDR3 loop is CASRQGQDTQYF. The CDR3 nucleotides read TGCGCCAGCAGGCAGGGTCAAGATACGCAGTATTTT.

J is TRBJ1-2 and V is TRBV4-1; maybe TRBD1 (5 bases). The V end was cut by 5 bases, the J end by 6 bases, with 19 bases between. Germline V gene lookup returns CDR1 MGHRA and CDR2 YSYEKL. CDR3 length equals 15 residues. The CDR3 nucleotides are TGCGCCAGCAGCTCCCGGGACCGACGGGGGGATGGCTACACCTTC. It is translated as CASSSRDRRGDGYTF.

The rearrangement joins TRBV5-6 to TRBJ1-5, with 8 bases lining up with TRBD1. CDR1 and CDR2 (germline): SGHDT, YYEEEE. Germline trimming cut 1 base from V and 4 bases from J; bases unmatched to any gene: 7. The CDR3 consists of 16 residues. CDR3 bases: TGTGCCAGCAGCTTGAGGACAGGGTTCAGAAATCAGCCCCAGCATTTT. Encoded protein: CASSLRTGFRNQPQHF.

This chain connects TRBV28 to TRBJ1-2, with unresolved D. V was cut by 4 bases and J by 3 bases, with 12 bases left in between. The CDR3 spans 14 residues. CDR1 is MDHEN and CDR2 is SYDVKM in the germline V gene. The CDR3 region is CASSSPARYYGYTF. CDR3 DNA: TGTGCCAGCAGTTCCCCCGCGAGGTACTATGGCTACACCTTC.

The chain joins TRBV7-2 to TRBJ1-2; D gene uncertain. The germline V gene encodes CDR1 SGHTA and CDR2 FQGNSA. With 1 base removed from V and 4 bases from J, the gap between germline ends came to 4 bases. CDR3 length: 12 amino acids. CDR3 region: CASSLGSYGYTF. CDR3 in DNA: TGTGCCAGCAGCTTAGGCAGCTATGGCTACACCTTC.

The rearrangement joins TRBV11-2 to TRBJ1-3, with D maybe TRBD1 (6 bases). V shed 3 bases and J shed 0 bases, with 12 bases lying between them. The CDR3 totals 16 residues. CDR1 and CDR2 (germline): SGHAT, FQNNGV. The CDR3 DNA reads TGTGCCAGCAGCTTCTCAGGGGCCCTCTCTGGAAACACCATATATTTT. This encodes CASSFSGALSGNTIYF.

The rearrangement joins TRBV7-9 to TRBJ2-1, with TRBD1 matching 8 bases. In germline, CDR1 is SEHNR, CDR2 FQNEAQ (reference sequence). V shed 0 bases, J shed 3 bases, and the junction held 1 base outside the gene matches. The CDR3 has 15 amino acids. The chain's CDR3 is CASSLAQGDYNEQFF. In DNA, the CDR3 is TGTGCCAGCAGCTTAGCACAGGGGGACTACAATGAGCAGTTCTTC. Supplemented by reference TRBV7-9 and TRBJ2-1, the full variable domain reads DTGVSQNPRHKITKRGQNVTFRCDPISEHNRLYWYRQTLGQGPEFLTYFQNEAQLEKSRLLSDRFSAERPKGSFSTLEIQRTEQGDSAMYLCASSLAQGDYNEQFFGPGTRLTVL.

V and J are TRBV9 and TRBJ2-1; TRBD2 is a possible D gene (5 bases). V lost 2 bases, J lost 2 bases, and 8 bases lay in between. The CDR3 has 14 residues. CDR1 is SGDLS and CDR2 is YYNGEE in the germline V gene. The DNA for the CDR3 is TGTGCCAGCAGCGTCCGGGGAGCCTACAATGAGCAGTTCTTC. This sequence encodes CASSVRGAYNEQFF.

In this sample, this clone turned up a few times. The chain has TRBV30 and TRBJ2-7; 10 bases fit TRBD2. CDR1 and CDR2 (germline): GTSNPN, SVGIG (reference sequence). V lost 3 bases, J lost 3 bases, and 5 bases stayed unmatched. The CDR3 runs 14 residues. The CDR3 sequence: CAWSSSGRGYEQYF. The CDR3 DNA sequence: TGTGCCTGGAGCTCCAGCGGGAGGGGCTACGAGCAGTACTTC.

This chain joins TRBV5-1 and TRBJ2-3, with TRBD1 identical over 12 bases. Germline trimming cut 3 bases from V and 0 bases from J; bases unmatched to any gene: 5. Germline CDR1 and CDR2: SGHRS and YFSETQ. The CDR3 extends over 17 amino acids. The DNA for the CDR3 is TGCGCCAGCAGCTGGGACAGGGGGCCCGCTAGCACAGATACGCAGTATTTT. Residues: CASSWDRGPASTDTQYF.

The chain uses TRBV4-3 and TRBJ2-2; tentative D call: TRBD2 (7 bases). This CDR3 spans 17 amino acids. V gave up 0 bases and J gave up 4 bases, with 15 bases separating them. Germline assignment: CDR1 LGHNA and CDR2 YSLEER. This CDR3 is CASSQEGGGGATGELFF. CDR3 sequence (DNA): TGCGCCAGCAGCCAAGAGGGGGGTGGGGGGGCCACCGGGGAGCTGTTTTTT.

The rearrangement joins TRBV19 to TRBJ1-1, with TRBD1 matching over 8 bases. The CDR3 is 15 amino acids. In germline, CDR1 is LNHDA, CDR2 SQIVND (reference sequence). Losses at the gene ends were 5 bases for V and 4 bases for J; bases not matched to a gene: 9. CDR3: CASSLPGGRSTEAFF. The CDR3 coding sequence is TGTGCCAGTAGTCTACCAGGGGGCAGGAGCACTGAAGCTTTCTTT.

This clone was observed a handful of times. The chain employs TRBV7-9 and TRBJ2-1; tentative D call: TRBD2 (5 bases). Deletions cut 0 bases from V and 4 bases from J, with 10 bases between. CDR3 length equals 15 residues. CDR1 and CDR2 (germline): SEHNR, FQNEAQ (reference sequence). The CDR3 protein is CASSLARLNYNEQFF. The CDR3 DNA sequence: TGTGCCAGCAGCTTAGCCCGACTAAATTACAATGAGCAGTTCTTC. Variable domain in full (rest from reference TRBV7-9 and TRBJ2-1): DTGVSQNPRHKITKRGQNVTFRCDPISEHNRLYWYRQTLGQGPEFLTYFQNEAQLEKSRLLSDRFSAERPKGSFSTLEIQRTEQGDSAMYLCASSLARLNYNEQFFGPGTRLTVL.

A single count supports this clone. CDR3 DNA sequence: TGTGCCAGCAGCCTAAGGTTAGCGCCCTTAGCGGGCGGCCTGGAGACCCAGTACTTC. It yields the protein CASSLRLAPLAGGLETQYF. V usage is TRBV7-3 and J usage is TRBJ2-5; 7 nucleotides agree with TRBD2. Germline V lookup: CDR1 SGHTA, CDR2 FQGTGA. The CDR3 length is 19 residues. Trimming at V came to 5 bases and at J to 5 bases, leaving 23 bases not matched to a gene.

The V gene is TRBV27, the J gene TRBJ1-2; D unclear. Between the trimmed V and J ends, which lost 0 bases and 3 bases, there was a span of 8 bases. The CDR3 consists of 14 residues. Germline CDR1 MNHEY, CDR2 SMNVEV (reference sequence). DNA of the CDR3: TGTGCCAGCAGTTTATCCATTACAGACTATGGCTACACCTTC. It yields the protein CASSLSITDYGYTF.

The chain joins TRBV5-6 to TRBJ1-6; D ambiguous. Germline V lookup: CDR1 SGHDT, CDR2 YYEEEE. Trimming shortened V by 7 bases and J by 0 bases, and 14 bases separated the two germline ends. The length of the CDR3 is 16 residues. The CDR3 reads CASWAWGDSYNSPLHF. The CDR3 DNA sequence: TGTGCCAGCTGGGCCTGGGGAGACTCCTATAATTCACCCCTCCACTTT.

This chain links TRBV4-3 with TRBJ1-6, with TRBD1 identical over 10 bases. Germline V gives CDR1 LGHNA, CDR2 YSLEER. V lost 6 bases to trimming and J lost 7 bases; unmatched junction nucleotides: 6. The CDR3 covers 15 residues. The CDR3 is CASSPGTGVNSPLHF. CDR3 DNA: TGCGCCAGCAGTCCCGGGACAGGGGTAAATTCACCCCTCCACTTT.

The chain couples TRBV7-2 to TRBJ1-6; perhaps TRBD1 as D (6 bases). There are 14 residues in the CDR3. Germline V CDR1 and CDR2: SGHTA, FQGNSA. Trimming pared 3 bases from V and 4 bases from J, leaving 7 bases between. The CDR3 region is CASSLDSYNSPLHF. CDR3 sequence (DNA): TGTGCCAGCAGCTTGGACAGTTATAATTCACCCCTCCACTTT.

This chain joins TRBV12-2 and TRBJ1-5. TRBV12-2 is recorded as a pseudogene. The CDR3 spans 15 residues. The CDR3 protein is CASRPPEPKIQPQHF. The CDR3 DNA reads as TGTGCAAGTCGCCCCCCCGAACCTAAAATTCAGCCCCAGCATTTT.

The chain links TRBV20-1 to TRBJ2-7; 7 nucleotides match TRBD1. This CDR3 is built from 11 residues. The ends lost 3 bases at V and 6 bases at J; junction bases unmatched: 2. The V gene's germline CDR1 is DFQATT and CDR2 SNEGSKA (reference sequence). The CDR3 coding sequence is TGCAGTGCTAGTGGACAGGTCGAGCAGTACTTC. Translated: CSASGQVEQYF.

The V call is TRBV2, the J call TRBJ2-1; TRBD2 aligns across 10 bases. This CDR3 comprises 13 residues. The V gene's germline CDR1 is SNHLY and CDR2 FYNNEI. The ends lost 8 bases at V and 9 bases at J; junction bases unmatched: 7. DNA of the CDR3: TGTGCCAGCCGAGCGGGGGGGCGGGGTGAGCAGTTCTTC. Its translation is CASRAGGRGEQFF.

CDR3 sequence (DNA): TGTGCCAGCAGCTTATCCGGCGGGGGAGTCACAGATACGCAGTATTTT. Amino acid sequence: CASSLSGGGVTDTQYF. V and J are TRBV7-9 and TRBJ2-3; the match to TRBD2 covers 7 bases. Germline V gene sequence: CDR1 SEHNR, CDR2 FQNEAQ (reference sequence). The V segment lost 2 bases and the J segment 2 bases; nucleotides outside the gene matches: 7. There are 16 residues in the CDR3.

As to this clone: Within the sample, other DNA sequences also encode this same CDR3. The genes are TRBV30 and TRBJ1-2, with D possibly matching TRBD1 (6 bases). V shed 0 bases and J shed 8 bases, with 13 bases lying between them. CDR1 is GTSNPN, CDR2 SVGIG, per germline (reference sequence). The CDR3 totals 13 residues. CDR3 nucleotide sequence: TGTGCCTGGAGTGTACTAGGGGGTTGGGGCTACACCTTC. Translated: CAWSVLGGWGYTF.

In nucleotides, the CDR3 is TGTGCCAGCTCACGAAGGGCTAGCGGAACCACAGATACGCAGTATTTT. Protein: CASSRRASGTTDTQYF. The chain has TRBV18 and TRBJ2-3; 7 bases align to TRBD2. The V gene end was trimmed by 4 bases and the J gene end by 2 bases; junction bases not matched to a gene: 9. This CDR3 is 16 amino acids long. Germline lookup yields CDR1 KGHSH and CDR2 LQKENI.